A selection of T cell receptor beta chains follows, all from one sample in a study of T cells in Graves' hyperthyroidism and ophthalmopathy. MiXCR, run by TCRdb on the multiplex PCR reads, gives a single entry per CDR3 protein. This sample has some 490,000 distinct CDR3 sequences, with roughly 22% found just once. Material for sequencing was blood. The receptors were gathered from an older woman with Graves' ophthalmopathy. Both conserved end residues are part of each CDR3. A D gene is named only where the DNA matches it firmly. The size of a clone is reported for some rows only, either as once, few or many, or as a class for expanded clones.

CDR3 protein: CASSDRGGGANVLTF; CDR3 DNA: TGTGCCAGCAGTGACCGGGGGGGTGGGGCCAACGTCCTGACTTTC; J gene: TRBJ2-6; V gene: TRBV2; clone size: NA; D gene: TRBD2
CDR3 protein: CASSLVGQGTEAFF; CDR3 DNA: TGTGCCAGCAGCTTAGTTGGGCAGGGCACTGAAGCTTTCTTT; J gene: TRBJ1-1; V gene: TRBV7-9; clone size: NA; D gene: NA
CDR3 protein: CASSLSDRVYEQYF; CDR3 DNA: TGCGCCAGCAGCTTGTCCGACAGGGTGTACGAGCAGTACTTC; J gene: TRBJ2-7; V gene: TRBV5-1; clone size: few; D gene: TRBD1
CDR3 protein: CSARRGNTDTQYF; CDR3 DNA: TGCAGTGCTAGAAGAGGGAACACAGATACGCAGTATTTT; J gene: TRBJ2-3; V gene: TRBV20-1; clone size: NA; D gene: NA
CDR3 protein: CASSTYPGQGIGGNQPQHF; CDR3 DNA: TGTGCCAGCAGTACATACCCGGGACAGGGGATTGGGGGCAATCAGCCCCAGCATTTT; J gene: TRBJ1-5; V gene: TRBV12-3/TRBV12-4; clone size: NA; D gene: TRBD1
CDR3 protein: CASSLAGAGRGTDTQYF; CDR3 DNA: TGTGCCAGCAGCCTAGCGGGAGCGGGACGTGGCACAGATACGCAGTATTTT; J gene: TRBJ2-3; V gene: TRBV6-1; clone size: NA; D gene: TRBD2
CDR3 protein: CSARDWRGLENEQYF; CDR3 DNA: TGCAGTGCTAGGGACTGGCGGGGATTAGAGAACGAGCAGTACTTC; J gene: TRBJ2-7; V gene: TRBV20-1; clone size: few; D gene: NA
CDR3 protein: CASSLDQGRYGYTF; CDR3 DNA: TGTGCCAGCAGCTTAGATCAGGGACGCTATGGCTACACCTTC; J gene: TRBJ1-2; V gene: TRBV7-9; clone size: NA; D gene: NA
CDR3 protein: CASSHAFSAGVTYEQYF; CDR3 DNA: TGTGCCAGCAGCCACGCGTTCTCAGCGGGAGTAACCTACGAGCAGTACTTC; J gene: TRBJ2-7; V gene: TRBV3-1; clone size: few; D gene: TRBD2
CDR3 protein: CASSLYGDQGYEQYF; CDR3 DNA: TGTGCCAGCAGTTTATATGGGGACCAGGGCTACGAGCAGTACTTC; J gene: TRBJ2-7; V gene: TRBV27; clone size: NA; D gene: NA
CDR3 protein: CSARFWTEDYEQYF; CDR3 DNA: TGCAGTGCTAGATTTTGGACAGAGGACTACGAGCAGTACTTC; J gene: TRBJ2-7; V gene: TRBV20-1; clone size: NA; D gene: NA
CDR3 protein: CASSPGTSGRPQETQYF; CDR3 DNA: TGTGCCAGCAGCCCCGGGACTAGCGGGAGACCCCAAGAGACCCAGTACTTC; J gene: TRBJ2-5; V gene: TRBV6-2/TRBV6-3; clone size: few; D gene: TRBD2
CDR3 protein: CASARAGANVLTF; CDR3 DNA: TGTGCTAGTGCCAGGGCCGGGGCCAACGTCCTGACTTTC; J gene: TRBJ2-6; V gene: TRBV12-5; clone size: NA; D gene: NA
CDR3 protein: CASSPYTSGRGELFF; CDR3 DNA: TGTGCCAGCAGCCCATACACTAGCGGGAGAGGGGAGCTGTTTTTT; J gene: TRBJ2-2; V gene: TRBV7-3; clone size: many; D gene: TRBD2
CDR3 protein: CATSRGTGVETEAFF; CDR3 DNA: TGTGCCACCAGCAGGGGGACAGGGGTGGAGACTGAAGCTTTCTTT; J gene: TRBJ1-1; V gene: TRBV15; clone size: few; D gene: TRBD1
CDR3 protein: CSALFTSAPGELFF; CDR3 DNA: TGCAGTGCCCTCTTTACCAGCGCCCCCGGGGAGCTGTTTTTT; J gene: TRBJ2-2; V gene: TRBV20-1; clone size: once; D gene: NA
CDR3 protein: CASSSGGLRNQPQHF; CDR3 DNA: TGTGCCAGCAGCTCGGGGGGGCTACGCAATCAGCCCCAGCATTTT; J gene: TRBJ1-5; V gene: TRBV28; clone size: few; D gene: NA
CDR3 protein: CASSSTPTGNTEAFF; CDR3 DNA: TGTGCCAGCAGCTCAACCCCTACAGGGAACACTGAAGCTTTCTTT; J gene: TRBJ1-1; V gene: TRBV7-9; clone size: NA; D gene: NA
CDR3 protein: CASSKSSYNEQFF; CDR3 DNA: TGTGCCAGCAGCAAAAGCTCCTACAATGAGCAGTTCTTC; J gene: TRBJ2-1; V gene: TRBV11-3; clone size: few; D gene: NA
CDR3 protein: CASSQGTGRYGYTF; CDR3 DNA: TGTGCCAGCAGCCAAGGGACAGGGCGATATGGCTACACCTTC; J gene: TRBJ1-2; V gene: TRBV14; clone size: NA; D gene: TRBD1
CDR3 protein: CAIRLISTNEQFF; CDR3 DNA: TGTGCCATCCGACTTATTAGTACCAATGAGCAGTTCTTC; J gene: TRBJ2-1; V gene: TRBV10-3; clone size: few; D gene: NA
CDR3 protein: CATGTRNNEQFF; CDR3 DNA: TGTGCCACCGGGACTCGCAACAATGAGCAGTTCTTC; J gene: TRBJ2-1; V gene: TRBV30; clone size: few; D gene: NA
CDR3 protein: CSARWTGLNIQYF; CDR3 DNA: TGCAGTGCTCGCTGGACAGGGTTAAACATTCAGTACTTC; J gene: TRBJ2-4; V gene: TRBV20-1; clone size: NA; D gene: TRBD1
CDR3 protein: CASSIPQMNTEAFF; CDR3 DNA: TGTGCCAGTAGTATTCCGCAGATGAACACTGAAGCTTTCTTT; J gene: TRBJ1-1; V gene: TRBV19; clone size: NA; D gene: NA
CDR3 protein: CATSTGTQGTEAFF; CDR3 DNA: TGTGCCACCAGCACCGGGACCCAAGGCACTGAAGCTTTCTTT; J gene: TRBJ1-1; V gene: TRBV15; clone size: few; D gene: NA
CDR3 protein: CATGRGSHEQYF; CDR3 DNA: TGTGCCACTGGGCGGGGTTCCCACGAGCAGTACTTC; J gene: TRBJ2-7; V gene: TRBV6-1; clone size: few; D gene: NA
CDR3 protein: CASSAGGDEQYF; CDR3 DNA: TGTGCCAGCTCAGCGGGGGGGGACGAGCAGTACTTC; J gene: TRBJ2-7; V gene: TRBV18; clone size: NA; D gene: TRBD2
CDR3 protein: CASSVGAGPYEQYF; CDR3 DNA: TGTGCCAGCAGCGTAGGAGCAGGCCCCTACGAGCAGTACTTC; J gene: TRBJ2-7; V gene: TRBV9; clone size: NA; D gene: NA
CDR3 protein: CASSVDGGNYGYTF; CDR3 DNA: TGTGCCAGCAGCGTAGACGGAGGTAACTATGGCTACACCTTC; J gene: TRBJ1-2; V gene: TRBV9; clone size: NA; D gene: NA
CDR3 protein: CASSSPLSGLSNEQFF; CDR3 DNA: TGTGCCAGCAGCTCCCCCCTGAGCGGTCTCTCCAATGAGCAGTTCTTC; J gene: TRBJ2-1; V gene: TRBV7-9; clone size: NA; D gene: NA
CDR3 protein: CASSQGGVGVETQYF; CDR3 DNA: TGTGCCAGCAGCCAAGGAGGGGTCGGGGTAGAGACCCAGTACTTC; J gene: TRBJ2-5; V gene: TRBV3-1; clone size: NA; D gene: NA
CDR3 protein: CASSRGGTVHEQYF; CDR3 DNA: TGTGCCAGTAGTCGTGGGGGTACAGTCCACGAGCAGTACTTC; J gene: TRBJ2-7; V gene: TRBV19; clone size: NA; D gene: NA
CDR3 protein: CASTSGTGTYEQYF; CDR3 DNA: TGTGCCAGCACCTCCGGGACAGGGACCTACGAGCAGTACTTC; J gene: TRBJ2-7; V gene: TRBV28; clone size: many; D gene: TRBD1
CDR3 protein: CASSQAGTGAGYTF; CDR3 DNA: TGTGCCAGCAGCCAAGCCGGGACAGGGGCTGGCTACACCTTC; J gene: TRBJ1-2; V gene: TRBV3-1; clone size: few; D gene: TRBD1
CDR3 protein: CASSLSWRGGAGYTF; CDR3 DNA: TGTGCCAGCAGTTTATCCTGGCGTGGCGGGGCCGGCTACACCTTC; J gene: TRBJ1-2; V gene: TRBV27; clone size: NA; D gene: NA
CDR3 protein: CASRAGGSTDTQYF; CDR3 DNA: TGTGCCAGCAGAGCAGGGGGCTCCACAGATACGCAGTATTTT; J gene: TRBJ2-3; V gene: TRBV3-1; clone size: NA; D gene: TRBD1
CDR3 protein: CASSTGGYTGELFF; CDR3 DNA: TGTGCCAGCAGTACAGGAGGATACACCGGGGAGCTGTTTTTT; J gene: TRBJ2-2; V gene: TRBV28; clone size: NA; D gene: NA
CDR3 protein: CSVEEGANEAFF; CDR3 DNA: TGCAGCGTTGAAGAGGGGGCGAATGAAGCTTTCTTT; J gene: TRBJ1-1; V gene: TRBV29-1; clone size: NA; D gene: NA
CDR3 protein: CASSLLSGGREKLFF; CDR3 DNA: TGTGCCAGCAGTTTACTGTCAGGGGGCAGAGAAAAACTGTTTTTT; J gene: TRBJ1-4; V gene: TRBV28; clone size: NA; D gene: TRBD1
CDR3 protein: CASSLAGWESYNEQFF; CDR3 DNA: TGTGCCAGCAGCTTAGCGGGGTGGGAATCCTACAATGAGCAGTTCTTC; J gene: TRBJ2-1; V gene: TRBV11-2; clone size: many; D gene: NA
CDR3 protein: CSARDFNRGHETQYF; CDR3 DNA: TGCAGTGCTAGAGATTTTAACAGGGGGCACGAGACCCAGTACTTC; J gene: TRBJ2-5; V gene: TRBV20-1; clone size: many; D gene: TRBD1
CDR3 protein: CASSVRDLGAHGDTF; CDR3 DNA: TGTGCCAGCAGTGTTCGGGATCTTGGAGCCCACGGCGACACCTTC; J gene: TRBJ1-2; V gene: TRBV2; clone size: NA; D gene: NA
CDR3 protein: CASRSQGVNTGELFF; CDR3 DNA: TGTGCCAGCAGGTCTCAGGGGGTGAACACCGGGGAGCTGTTTTTT; J gene: TRBJ2-2; V gene: TRBV6-1; clone size: NA; D gene: TRBD1
CDR3 protein: CAISESPVNEKLFF; CDR3 DNA: TGTGCCATCAGTGAGTCGCCAGTAAATGAAAAACTGTTTTTT; J gene: TRBJ1-4; V gene: TRBV10-3; clone size: few; D gene: NA
CDR3 protein: CASSQGVDTEAFF; CDR3 DNA: TGTGCCAGCTCACAGGGGGTGGACACTGAAGCTTTCTTT; J gene: TRBJ1-1; V gene: TRBV18; clone size: many; D gene: NA
CDR3 protein: CASSEGGRGGETQYF; CDR3 DNA: TGTGCCAGCAGTGAAGGCGGGAGAGGGGGGGAGACCCAGTACTTC; J gene: TRBJ2-5; V gene: TRBV2; clone size: NA; D gene: NA
CDR3 protein: CSVGEGSYGYTF; CDR3 DNA: TGCAGCGTCGGTGAGGGGTCCTATGGCTACACCTTC; J gene: TRBJ1-2; V gene: TRBV29-1; clone size: few; D gene: NA
CDR3 protein: CASSLWPAGPSTDTQYF; CDR3 DNA: TGTGCCAGCAGTTTATGGCCAGCGGGACCCAGCACAGATACGCAGTATTTT; J gene: TRBJ2-3; V gene: TRBV28; clone size: many; D gene: TRBD2
CDR3 protein: CASSPPPHGVTEAFF; CDR3 DNA: TGTGCCAGCAGTCCCCCCCCCCACGGAGTCACTGAAGCTTTCTTT; J gene: TRBJ1-1; V gene: TRBV12-3/TRBV12-4; clone size: many; D gene: NA
CDR3 protein: CASSVGGLSTDTQYF; CDR3 DNA: TGTGCCAGCAGCGTAGGAGGGCTAAGCACAGATACGCAGTATTTT; J gene: TRBJ2-3; V gene: TRBV9; clone size: NA; D gene: NA